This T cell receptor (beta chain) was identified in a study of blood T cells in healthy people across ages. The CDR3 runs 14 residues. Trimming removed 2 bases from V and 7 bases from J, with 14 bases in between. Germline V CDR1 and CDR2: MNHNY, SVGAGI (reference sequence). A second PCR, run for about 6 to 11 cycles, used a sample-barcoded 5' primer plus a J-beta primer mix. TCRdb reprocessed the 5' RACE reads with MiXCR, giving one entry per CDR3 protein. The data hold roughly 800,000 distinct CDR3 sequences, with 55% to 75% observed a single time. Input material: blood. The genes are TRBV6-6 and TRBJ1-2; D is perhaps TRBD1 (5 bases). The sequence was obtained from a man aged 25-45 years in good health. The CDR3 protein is CASSYDGGRSGYTF. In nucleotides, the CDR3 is TGTGCCAGCAGTTACGACGGGGGGAGAAGTGGCTACACCTTC.